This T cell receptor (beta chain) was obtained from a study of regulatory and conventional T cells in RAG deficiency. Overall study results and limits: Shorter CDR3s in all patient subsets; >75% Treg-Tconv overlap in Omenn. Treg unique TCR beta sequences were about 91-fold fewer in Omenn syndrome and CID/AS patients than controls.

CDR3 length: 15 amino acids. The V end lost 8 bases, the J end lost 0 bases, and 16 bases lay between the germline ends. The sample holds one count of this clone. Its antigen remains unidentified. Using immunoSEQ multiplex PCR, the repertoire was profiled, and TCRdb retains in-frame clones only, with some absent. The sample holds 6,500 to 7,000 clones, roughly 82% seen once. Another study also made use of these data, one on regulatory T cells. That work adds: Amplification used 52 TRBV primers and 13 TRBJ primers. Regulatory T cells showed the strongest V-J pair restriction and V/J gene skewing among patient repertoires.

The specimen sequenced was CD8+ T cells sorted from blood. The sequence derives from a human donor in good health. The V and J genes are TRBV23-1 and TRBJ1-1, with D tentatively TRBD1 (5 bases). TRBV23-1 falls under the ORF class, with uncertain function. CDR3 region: CASVRDVTLNTEAFF. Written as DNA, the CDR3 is TGCGCCAGCGTTCGGGACGTCACCTTGAACACTGAAGCTTTCTTT.